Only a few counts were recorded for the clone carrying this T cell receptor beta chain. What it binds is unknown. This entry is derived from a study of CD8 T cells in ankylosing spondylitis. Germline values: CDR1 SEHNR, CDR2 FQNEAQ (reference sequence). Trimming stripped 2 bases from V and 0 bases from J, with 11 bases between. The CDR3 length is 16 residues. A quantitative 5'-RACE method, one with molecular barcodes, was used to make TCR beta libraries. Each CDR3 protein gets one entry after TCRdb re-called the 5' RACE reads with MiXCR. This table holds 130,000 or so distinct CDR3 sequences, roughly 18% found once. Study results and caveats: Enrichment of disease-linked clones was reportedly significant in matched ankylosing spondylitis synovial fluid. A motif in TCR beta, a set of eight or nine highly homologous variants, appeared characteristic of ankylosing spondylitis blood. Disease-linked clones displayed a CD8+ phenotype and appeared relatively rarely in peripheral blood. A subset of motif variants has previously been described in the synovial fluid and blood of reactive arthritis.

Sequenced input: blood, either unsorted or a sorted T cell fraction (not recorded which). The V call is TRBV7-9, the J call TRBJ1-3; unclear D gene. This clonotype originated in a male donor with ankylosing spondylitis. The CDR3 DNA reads TGTGCCAGCAGCTTAATATTGGGGAGCTCTGGAAACACCATATATTTT. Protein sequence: CASSLILGSSGNTIYF.